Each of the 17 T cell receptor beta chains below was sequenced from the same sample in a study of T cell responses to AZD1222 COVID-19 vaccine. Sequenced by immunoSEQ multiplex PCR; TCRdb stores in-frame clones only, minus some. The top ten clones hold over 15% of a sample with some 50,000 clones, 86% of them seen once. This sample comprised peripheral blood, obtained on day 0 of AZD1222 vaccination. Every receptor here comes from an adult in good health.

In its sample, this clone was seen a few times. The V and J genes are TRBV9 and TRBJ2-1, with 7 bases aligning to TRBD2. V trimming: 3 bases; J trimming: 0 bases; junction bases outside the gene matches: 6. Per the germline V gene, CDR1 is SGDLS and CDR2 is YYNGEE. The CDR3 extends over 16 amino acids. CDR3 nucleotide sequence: TGTGCCAGCAGCGAAACTAGCGACCCCTCCTACAATGAGCAGTTCTTC. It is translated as CASSETSDPSYNEQFF.

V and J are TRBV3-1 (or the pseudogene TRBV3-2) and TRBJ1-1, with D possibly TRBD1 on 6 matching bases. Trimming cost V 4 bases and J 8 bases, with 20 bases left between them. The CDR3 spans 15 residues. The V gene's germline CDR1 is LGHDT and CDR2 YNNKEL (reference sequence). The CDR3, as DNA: TGTGCCAGCAGCCCCATAGGAGGGGGAACACAGGAAGCTTTCTTT. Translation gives CASSPIGGGTQEAFF.

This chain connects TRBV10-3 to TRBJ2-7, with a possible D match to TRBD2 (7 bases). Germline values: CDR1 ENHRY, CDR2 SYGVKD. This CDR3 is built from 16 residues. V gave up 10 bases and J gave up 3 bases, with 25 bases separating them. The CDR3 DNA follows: TGTGCCACCGGAAACAGGGAGACTAGCACCTACTACGAGCAGTACTTC. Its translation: CATGNRETSTYYEQYF.

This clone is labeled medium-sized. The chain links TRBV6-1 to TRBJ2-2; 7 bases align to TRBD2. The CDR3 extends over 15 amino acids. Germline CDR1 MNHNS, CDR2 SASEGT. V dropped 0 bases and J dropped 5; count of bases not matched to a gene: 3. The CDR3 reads CASSEAEGGTGELFF. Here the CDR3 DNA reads TGTGCCAGCAGTGAAGCGGAGGGAGGGACCGGGGAGCTGTTTTTT.

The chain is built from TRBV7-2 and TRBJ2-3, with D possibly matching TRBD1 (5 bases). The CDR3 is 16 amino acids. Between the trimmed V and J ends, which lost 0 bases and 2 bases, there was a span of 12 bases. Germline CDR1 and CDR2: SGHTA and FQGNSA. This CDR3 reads CASSLAWGGVTDTQYF. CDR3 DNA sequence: TGTGCCAGCAGCTTAGCGTGGGGCGGAGTCACAGATACGCAGTATTTT.

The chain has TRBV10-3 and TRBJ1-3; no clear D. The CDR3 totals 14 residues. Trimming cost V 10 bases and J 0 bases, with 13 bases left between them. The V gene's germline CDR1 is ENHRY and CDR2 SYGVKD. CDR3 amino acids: CATQSGYSGNTIYF. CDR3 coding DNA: TGTGCCACCCAGTCGGGATACTCTGGAAACACCATATATTTT.

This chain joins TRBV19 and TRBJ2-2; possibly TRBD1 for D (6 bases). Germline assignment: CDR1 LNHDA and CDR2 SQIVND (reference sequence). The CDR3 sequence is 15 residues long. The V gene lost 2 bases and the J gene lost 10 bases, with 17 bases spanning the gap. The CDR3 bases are TGTGCCAGTAGTATATGGGGACACTCACTGGCGGAGCTGTTTTTT. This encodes CASSIWGHSLAELFF.

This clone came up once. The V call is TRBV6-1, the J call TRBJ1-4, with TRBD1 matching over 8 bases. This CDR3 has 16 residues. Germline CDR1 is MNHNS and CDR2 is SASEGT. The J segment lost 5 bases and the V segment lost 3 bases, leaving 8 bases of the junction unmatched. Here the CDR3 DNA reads TGTGCCAGCAGTGATTCAACCGGGACAGGCAATGAAAAACTGTTTTTT. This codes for CASSDSTGTGNEKLFF.

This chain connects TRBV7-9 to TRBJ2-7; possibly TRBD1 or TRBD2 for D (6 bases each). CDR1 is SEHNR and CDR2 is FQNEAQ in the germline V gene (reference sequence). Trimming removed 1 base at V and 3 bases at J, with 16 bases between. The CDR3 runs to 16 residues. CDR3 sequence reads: CASSLEAWGARYEQYF. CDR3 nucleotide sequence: TGTGCCAGCAGCTTAGAGGCGTGGGGGGCGCGCTACGAGCAGTACTTC.

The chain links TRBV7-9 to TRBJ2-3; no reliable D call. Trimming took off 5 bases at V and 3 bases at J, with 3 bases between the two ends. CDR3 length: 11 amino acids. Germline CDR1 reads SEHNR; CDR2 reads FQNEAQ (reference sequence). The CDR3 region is CASSPTDTQYF. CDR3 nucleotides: TGTGCCAGCAGCCCGACAGATACGCAGTATTTT.

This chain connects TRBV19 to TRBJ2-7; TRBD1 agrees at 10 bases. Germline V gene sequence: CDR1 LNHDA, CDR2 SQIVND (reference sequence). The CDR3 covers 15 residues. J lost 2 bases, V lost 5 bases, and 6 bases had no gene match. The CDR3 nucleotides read TGTGCCAGTAGTTACGGACAGGGGGGAGCCTACGAGCAGTACTTC. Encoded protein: CASSYGQGGAYEQYF.

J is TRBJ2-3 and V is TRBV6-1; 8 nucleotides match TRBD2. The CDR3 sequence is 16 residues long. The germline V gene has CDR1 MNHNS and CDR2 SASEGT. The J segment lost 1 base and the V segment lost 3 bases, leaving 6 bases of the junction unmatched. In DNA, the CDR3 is TGTGCCAGCAGTGAGTATAGCGGGGACGGCACAGATACGCAGTATTTT. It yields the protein CASSEYSGDGTDTQYF.

CDR3 nucleotide sequence: TGCGCCAGCAGCTTGAGGGGGCTACAAGGACAGCCCCAGCATTTT. Amino acid sequence: CASSLRGLQGQPQHF. The genes are TRBV5-1 and TRBJ1-5, with TRBD1 identical over 7 bases. The CDR3 extends over 15 amino acids. Trimming cost V 1 base and J 7 bases; bases outside gene matches: 8. CDR1 and CDR2 (germline): SGHRS, YFSETQ.

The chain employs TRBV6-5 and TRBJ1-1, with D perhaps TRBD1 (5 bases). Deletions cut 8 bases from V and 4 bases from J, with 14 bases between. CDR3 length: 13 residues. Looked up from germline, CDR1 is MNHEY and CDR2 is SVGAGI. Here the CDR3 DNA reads TGTGCCAGCGAATTGCGGGGGGGCACTGAAGCTTTCTTT. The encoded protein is CASELRGGTEAFF.

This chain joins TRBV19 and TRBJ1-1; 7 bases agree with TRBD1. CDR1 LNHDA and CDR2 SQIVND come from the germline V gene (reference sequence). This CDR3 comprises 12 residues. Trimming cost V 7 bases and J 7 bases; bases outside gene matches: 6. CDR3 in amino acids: CASTPGTDEAFF. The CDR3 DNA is TGTGCCAGTACCCCCGGGACAGATGAAGCTTTCTTT.

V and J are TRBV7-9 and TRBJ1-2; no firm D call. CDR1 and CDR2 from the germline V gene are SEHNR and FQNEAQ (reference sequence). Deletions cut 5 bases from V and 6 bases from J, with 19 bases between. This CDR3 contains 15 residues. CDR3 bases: TGTGCCAGCAGCCGCCTGACATCCCCTAATCATGGCTACACCTTC. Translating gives CASSRLTSPNHGYTF.

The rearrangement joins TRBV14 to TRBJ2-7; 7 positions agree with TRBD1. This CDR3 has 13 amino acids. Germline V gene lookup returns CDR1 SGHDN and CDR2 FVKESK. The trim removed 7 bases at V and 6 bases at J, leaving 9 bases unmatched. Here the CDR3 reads CASTPGGKGEQYF. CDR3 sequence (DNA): TGTGCCAGCACCCCAGGGGGAAAGGGCGAGCAGTACTTC.